The clone carrying this T cell receptor (beta chain) has a single count. The data were obtained in a study of T cell changes during pregnancy in multiple sclerosis. The assay was immunoSEQ multiplex PCR, and TCRdb's table has in-frame clones only and misses some. The table has tens of thousands of clones, approximately 93% seen once. Germline V gene data show CDR1 as SEHNR and CDR2 as FQNEAQ (reference sequence). The CDR3 length is 12 residues. V was clipped by 5 bases and J by 7 bases, with 12 bases between them. The sequences come from CD8+ T cells from peripheral blood mononuclear cells, collected in the third trimester of pregnancy. This clonotype originated in a female donor with multiple sclerosis, enrolled in a pregnancy study. This rearrangement joins TRBV7-9 to TRBJ2-7; TRBD1 is a possible D gene (5 bases). The CDR3 DNA sequence: TGTGCCAGCAGCGTCCGACAGAGTGAGCAGTACTTC. This translates into CASSVRQSEQYF.